Listed below are T cell receptor beta chains from one sample, sequenced in a study of OX40 agonist ivuxolimab in advanced cancers. Measured with immunoSEQ multiplex PCR; TCRdb has only the in-frame clones, and not every one. The sample lists around 20,000 clones; around 74% were seen once. Material: CD4+ or CD8+ T cells sorted from blood, obtained in a trial of the OX40 agonist ivuxolimab. Source of these receptors: an adult with an advanced solid tumor such as melanoma, head and neck, liver or kidney cancer. CDR3s include the opening cysteine and the closing phenylalanine or tryptophan. A D gene is named only where the DNA matches it firmly. Part of the rows lack a size; the others show once, few, many or a class for expanded clones.

J	V	D	size	DNA	CDR3
TRBJ2-7	TRBV6-1	NA	NA	TGTGCCAGCAGTGAATTCCCCCGGAGGGAGCAGTACTTC	CASSEFPRREQYF
TRBJ2-5	TRBV27	TRBD1	once	TGTGCCAGCAGTAAGGACAGGGTAGGAGAGACCCAGTACTTC	CASSKDRVGETQYF
TRBJ2-7	TRBV10-2	NA	NA	TGCTCCGTCGGCTCAGGTGCATCCTACGAGCAGTACTTC	CSVGSGASYEQYF
TRBJ2-7	TRBV6-5	NA	once	TGTGCCAGCAGTTACTTGGGGGGGCCTTACGAGCAGTACTTC	CASSYLGGPYEQYF
TRBJ2-1	TRBV2	TRBD2	few	TGTGCCAGCCTGAGCGGGAGGGTCTCAAATGAGCAGTTCTTC	CASLSGRVSNEQFF
TRBJ2-7	TRBV7-9	NA	NA	TGTGCCAGCAGCTTCGTGGGAGGCCTCTACGAGCAGTACTTC	CASSFVGGLYEQYF
TRBJ1-2	TRBV7-2	TRBD1	NA	TGTGCCAGCAGCTGGGGACAGGGCTTCGTTAACTATGGCTACACCTTC	CASSWGQGFVNYGYTF
TRBJ1-2	TRBV15	NA	NA	TGTGCCACCAGCAGAGATACGGGGCTGGACTATGGCTACACCTTC	CATSRDTGLDYGYTF
TRBJ2-7	TRBV10-2	NA	NA	TGCGCCAGCAGTGAGTGGGGGGCCGGGGACGAGCAGTACTTC	CASSEWGAGDEQYF
TRBJ2-7	TRBV5-1	NA	NA	TGCGCCAGCAGCCCGCCCGATGTCAAGTTCTCCTACGAGCAGTACTTC	CASSPPDVKFSYEQYF
TRBJ2-7	TRBV4-2	TRBD1	NA	TGTGCCAGCAGCCAAGGGGCCCCGGGACAGGGGGCCTACGAGCAGTACTTC	CASSQGAPGQGAYEQYF
TRBJ2-7	TRBV2	NA	few	TGTGCCAGCAGTATATACGAGCAGTACTTC	CASSIYEQYF
TRBJ2-2	TRBV7-6	NA	medium-sized	TGTGCCAGCAGCTTAAGGTCTGGTGGCATAGGCGGGGAGCTGTTTTTT	CASSLRSGGIGGELFF
TRBJ2-7	TRBV7-2	NA	NA	TGTGCCAGCAGCTTAGGAACCGGGTCTTTCTACGAGCAGTACTTC	CASSLGTGSFYEQYF
TRBJ2-2	TRBV7-2	TRBD2	once	TGTGCCAGCAGCTACGGGACTACCACCGGGGAGCTGTTTTTT	CASSYGTTTGELFF
TRBJ1-3	TRBV5-8	NA	few	TGTGCCAGCAGCTTGAGTTCGGACAGCTCTGGAAACACCATATATTTT	CASSLSSDSSGNTIYF
TRBJ2-7	TRBV7-9	TRBD1	few	TGTGCCAGCAGCGCCTCCGGGACAGGGGCTGTTGACGAGCAGTACTTC	CASSASGTGAVDEQYF
TRBJ2-1	TRBV4-2	NA	NA	TGTGCCAGCAGCCAAGTTACCTTCAATGAGCAGTTCTTC	CASSQVTFNEQFF
TRBJ2-7	TRBV10-2	NA	few	TGCGCCAGCAGTGATATTAGGGGGGCAATCGGCGAGCAGTACTTC	CASSDIRGAIGEQYF
TRBJ2-7	TRBV6-1	NA	NA	TGTGCCAGCAGTGAATCCTACCACGAGCAGTACTTC	CASSESYHEQYF
TRBJ1-1	TRBV6-5	NA	NA	TGTGCCAGCAGTTATCAGGATAACACTGAAGCTTTCTTT	CASSYQDNTEAFF
TRBJ1-3	TRBV6-6	TRBD1	NA	TGTGCCAGCAGGATCGACAGGGGCTCTGGAAACACCATATATTTT	CASRIDRGSGNTIYF
TRBJ2-7	TRBV9	NA	NA	TGTGCCAGCAGCGTAGGGGCCGGGTACGAGCAGTACTTC	CASSVGAGYEQYF
TRBJ1-1	TRBV9	TRBD1	NA	TGTGCCAGCAGCCTCGAAACAGGGGAGGGCACTGAAGCTTTCTTT	CASSLETGEGTEAFF
TRBJ2-1	TRBV28	NA	NA	TGTGCCAGCAGTTTGAGGGTTACCTACAATGAGCAGTTCTTC	CASSLRVTYNEQFF
TRBJ2-7	TRBV28	TRBD1	NA	TGTGCCAGCAGTTCCCCAATACCACAGGGGGAGTACGAGCAGTACTTC	CASSSPIPQGEYEQYF
TRBJ2-5	TRBV18	TRBD1	NA	TGTGCCAGCTCACCTACCGGGACAGGGGGATCCAGGGAGCAGTACTTC	CASSPTGTGGSREQYF
TRBJ2-1	TRBV18	TRBD2	NA	TGTGCCAGCTCACCTGACCTCGGGGGGGTGGGTGAGCAGTTCTTC	CASSPDLGGVGEQFF
TRBJ2-1	TRBV30	NA	NA	TGTGCCTGGAGTGTAACTATCCCGGGCGATGAGCAGTTCTTC	CAWSVTIPGDEQFF
TRBJ1-6	TRBV28	NA	NA	TGTGCCAGCAGTTTCCCACTGAGCTCCTATAATTCACCCCTCCACTTT	CASSFPLSSYNSPLHF
TRBJ2-1	TRBV5-8	TRBD2	NA	TGTGCCAGCAGCTTGGTTATCGGGGGGGCCTACAATGAGCAGTTCTTC	CASSLVIGGAYNEQFF
TRBJ2-6	TRBV2	NA	NA	TGTGCCACCTCCGAAGGGAGCCTGATGTCTGGGGCCAACGTCCTGACTTTC	CATSEGSLMSGANVLTF
TRBJ2-7	TRBV5-4	TRBD1	NA	TGTGCCAGCAGCCCAGGACAGGGAAACGAGCAGTACTTC	CASSPGQGNEQYF
TRBJ1-6	TRBV30	NA	NA	TGTGCCTGGAGAGGAGACGAACGAGGCTCACCCCTCCACTTT	CAWRGDERGSPLHF
TRBJ2-3	TRBV7-8	NA	NA	TGTGCCAGCAGCTTAGTCAGGGGGCGGGAGGCCCACGAAGGAGATACGCAGTATTTT	CASSLVRGREAHEGDTQYF
TRBJ2-1	TRBV7-2	TRBD2	NA	TGTGCCAGCAGCCCCTACCCGGGACGGGAGGTGAATGAGCAGTTCTTC	CASSPYPGREVNEQFF
TRBJ2-6	TRBV28	NA	NA	TGTGCCAGCAGGCCCTTCTCTGGGGCCAACGTCCTGACTTTC	CASRPFSGANVLTF
TRBJ2-1	TRBV7-6	NA	NA	TGTGCCAGCAGCTTAGGGACAATGAATGAGCAGTTCTTC	CASSLGTMNEQFF
TRBJ2-2	TRBV5-6	NA	NA	TGTGCCAGCAGCCCAACAACAGGCACCGGGGAGCTGTTTTTT	CASSPTTGTGELFF
TRBJ2-1	TRBV4-3	TRBD2	NA	TGCGCCAGCAGCCAAGATCCGGCCAGCGGGGGGCCTAGCTCCTACAATGAGCAGTTCTTC	CASSQDPASGGPSSYNEQFF
TRBJ2-1	TRBV13	TRBD2	NA	TGTGCCAGCAGCTTAACCGGACTAGCGGGGGCCACCAACAATGAGCAGTTCTTC	CASSLTGLAGATNNEQFF
TRBJ2-7	TRBV29-1	TRBD2	few	TGCAGCGTTGAAGCTATAACTAGCGGGGGATACTACGAGCAGTACTTC	CSVEAITSGGYYEQYF
TRBJ1-1	TRBV6-5	NA	NA	TGTGCCAGCTGCGATGAAAACGGTGAAGCTTTCTTT	CASCDENGEAFF
TRBJ2-7	TRBV28	NA	NA	TGTGCCAGCAGTTTAAGGGGGATAAGCTACGAGCAGTACTTC	CASSLRGISYEQYF
TRBJ2-1	TRBV5-1	TRBD2	NA	TGCGCCAGCAGCCCCACTAGCGGGGTGAACAATGAGCAGTTCTTC	CASSPTSGVNNEQFF
TRBJ2-1	TRBV9	TRBD2	NA	TGTGCCAGCAGCGACCCGGTAGGAGGCGGGGGGGCCGACAATGAGCAGTTCTTC	CASSDPVGGGGADNEQFF
TRBJ2-1	TRBV19	NA	NA	TGTGCCAGTAGTATAGCGGGAGACTCCTACAATGAGCAGTTCTTC	CASSIAGDSYNEQFF
TRBJ1-5	TRBV27	TRBD1	NA	TGTGCCAGCAGTTTAAGGACAGGGGTCGGTCAGCCCCAGCATTTT	CASSLRTGVGQPQHF
TRBJ1-6	TRBV7-6	NA	NA	TGTGCCAGCAGCTTATACGGTGGCATAGGTTCACCCCTCCACTTT	CASSLYGGIGSPLHF
TRBJ2-7	TRBV11-2	TRBD1	few	TGTGCCAGCAGCTACGGGACAGGCTACGAGCAGTACTTC	CASSYGTGYEQYF
TRBJ2-6	TRBV5-1	TRBD1	NA	TGCGCCAGCAGCTTGGTCGGACAGGGGGCGTCTGGGGCCAACGTCCTGACTTTC	CASSLVGQGASGANVLTF
TRBJ2-7	TRBV4-1	TRBD1	NA	TGCGCCAGCAGCCAAGGGGGCGGGACAGGGATCCACGAGCAGTACTTC	CASSQGGGTGIHEQYF